This T cell receptor (beta chain) derives from a study of identical twins. One entry per CDR3 protein results from TCRdb running MiXCR on the 5' RACE reads. The profile covers around 1.7 million distinct CDR3 sequences, with 25% to 35% appearing a single time and around 0.3% taken by the ten largest. Study-wide points: Weaker excess sharing between twins was seen in beta out-of-frame sequences. Clonotypes of the beta chain that were abundant in cord blood carried fewer insertions (memory repertoires showed none).

This clonotype was observed a handful of times. What it binds is not known. The length of the CDR3 is 19 residues. CDR1 LGHDT and CDR2 YNNKEL come from the germline V gene (reference sequence). V dropped 7 bases and J dropped 6 bases, with 31 bases sitting between them. The V and J genes are TRBV3-1 and TRBJ2-1, with D perhaps matching TRBD2 (5 bases). The clonotype was recovered from a newborn girl in good health. Sequencing was performed on cord blood. The DNA of the CDR3 is TGTGCCAGCACCGGGGTTTCTCCCTACTATGCATCGGTCTCCAATGAGCAGTTCTTC. Its protein is CASTGVSPYYASVSNEQFF.